This record concerns one T cell receptor beta chain sequence. The antigen is undetermined. The data derive from a study of identical twins. Study outcomes and limitations: Out-of-frame TCR alpha sharing observed in monozygotic twins exceeded model estimates. The conclusions drew on cross-sectional statistical analysis instead of tracking the same donors.

TCRdb re-called the 5' RACE reads with MiXCR, one entry per CDR3 protein. This sample has approximately 890,000 distinct CDR3 sequences, with 12% found just once. All of the donors were Caucasians in good health. The CDR3 runs 20 residues. Germline trimming cut 5 bases from V and 2 bases from J; bases unmatched to any gene: 21. This sample also appeared in a second study, on yellow fever vaccine responses in identical twins.

This sequence was found in a woman younger than 35 in good health. Sequenced sample: PBMCs. The genes are TRBV12-3 or TRBV12-4 and TRBJ2-7; 10 bases map to TRBD2. For the CDR3, the DNA is TGTGCCAGCAGTCTTTCCCGCCGGGGACTAGCGAGAGAGGGGACCTACGAGCAGTACTTC. Protein product: CASSLSRRGLAREGTYEQYF.